What follows are 5 T cell receptor beta chains derived from one specimen sequenced in a study of blood T cells in healthy people across ages. Combining a sample-barcoded 5' primer with a J-beta primer mix, a second PCR ran for roughly 6 to 12 cycles. TCRdb re-called the 5' RACE reads through MiXCR, storing one row per CDR3 protein. The table records hundreds of thousands of distinct CDR3 sequences, about 55% of them present only once. The sample consisted of blood. The receptor set was obtained from a man of 80 years or more in good health.

The chain recombines TRBV2 with TRBJ2-1; possible D gene TRBD2, 6 bases. CDR1 SNHLY and CDR2 FYNNEI come from the germline V gene. V gave up 7 bases and J gave up 10 bases, with 20 bases separating them. This CDR3 is built from 14 residues. Written as DNA, the CDR3 is TGTGCCAGCACCCGGGGAGGTAGATCCTACGAGCAGTTCTTC. It translates to CASTRGGRSYEQFF.

V and J are TRBV2 and TRBJ1-2; 7 nucleotides line up with TRBD1. Trimming at V came to 5 bases and at J to 6 bases, leaving 6 bases not matched to a gene. The length of the CDR3 is 13 residues. Germline V lookup: CDR1 SNHLY, CDR2 FYNNEI. The CDR3 spells CASSTDRANGYTF. CDR3 in DNA: TGTGCCAGCAGTACTGACAGGGCGAATGGCTACACCTTC.

The chain is built from TRBV4-1 and TRBJ2-7, with D perhaps matching TRBD1 or TRBD2 (5 bases each). Germline-derived CDR1 and CDR2 are MGHRA and YSYEKL. This CDR3 is built from 16 residues. Trimming took 1 base from V and 7 from J, leaving 20 bases between them. CDR3 nucleotide sequence: TGCGCCAGCAGCCAAGTTAGCCGGGACCCCCTTCGTGAGCAGTACTTC. Translation: CASSQVSRDPLREQYF.

Only a few counts were recorded for this clonotype. The rearrangement joins TRBV19 to TRBJ2-3; TRBD2 is a possible D gene (5 bases). The CDR3 runs 11 residues. Trimming stripped 7 bases from V and 6 bases from J, with 8 bases between. The germline V gene has CDR1 LNHDA and CDR2 SQIVND (reference sequence). The CDR3 reads CASTPGDTQYF. The DNA for the CDR3 is TGTGCCAGTACCCCGGGGGATACGCAGTATTTT.

The J gene is TRBJ2-7, the V gene TRBV7-2; D not certain. The last part of the DNA fits TRBJ2-5 better; the J call may be wrong. The germline V gene encodes CDR1 SGHTA and CDR2 FQGNSA. The CDR3 is made up of 13 amino acids. CDR3 region: CASSPAAEETQYF. CDR3 bases: TGTGCCAGCAGTCCGGCGGCCGAGGAGACCCAGTACTTC.